This is a list of T cell receptor beta chains from one sample in a study of cytomegalovirus exposure and HLA in healthy donors. TCRdb keeps only in-frame clones here, not all; method: immunoSEQ multiplex PCR. The repertoire has about 130,000 clones, about 80% of them found once; the top ten carry about 2.9%. Specimen: PBMCs. Receptors were obtained from a boy younger than 10 in good health and CMV-seronegative. The CDR3 runs from the conserved cysteine through the conserved F or W. The D gene is left open where the match is weak. Only part of the rows carry a size: once, few, many, or a class if the clone is expanded.

>18|TRBV9|TRBD2|TRBJ2-5|NA
TGTGCCAGCAGCGGCCGTACCAAAGGGCGGGGGGGCGAGGAGACCCAGTACTTC
CASSGRTKGRGGEETQYF
>12|TRBV6-5|NA|TRBJ1-2|NA
TGTGCCAGCAGTTTAAAGGGGAATGGCTACACCTTC
CASSLKGNGYTF
>13|TRBV6-5|NA|TRBJ2-1|once
TGTGCCAGCAGTTACGTGGCGGGAAGGGAGCAGTTCTTC
CASSYVAGREQFF
>13|TRBV28|NA|TRBJ1-2|NA
TGTGCCAGCGTGTGGGCGGGAAGCTATGGCTACACCTTC
CASVWAGSYGYTF
>18|TRBV19|TRBD2|TRBJ2-2|NA
TGTGCCAGTACCCCAGCGGGGGGAACCTTCGCGAACACCGGGGAGCTGTTTTTT
CASTPAGGTFANTGELFF
>15|TRBV5-1|TRBD1|TRBJ2-1|NA
TGCGCCAGCAGCGTCGACAGGGGGCGTCATAATGAGCAGTTCTTC
CASSVDRGRHNEQFF
>13|TRBV28|NA|TRBJ1-1|NA
TGTGCCAGCAGTTTGAGAGTGAACACTGAAGCTTTCTTT
CASSLRVNTEAFF
>16|TRBV5-1|TRBD1|TRBJ1-4|NA
TGCGCCAGCAGCTCGGGACCTCAGGGGGCTAATGAAAAACTGTTTTTT
CASSSGPQGANEKLFF
>14|TRBV29-1|NA|TRBJ1-2|NA
TGCAGCGTTGAAGGGGACAACTACTCGGCTGGCTGCACCTTC
CSVEGDNYSAGCTF
>16|TRBV9|TRBD1|TRBJ1-2|once
TGTGCCAGCAGCGCCTACCGGACAGGGAATATCTATGGCTACACCTTC
CASSAYRTGNIYGYTF
>15|TRBV5-4|NA|TRBJ1-4|once
TGTGCCAGCAGACCCTGGGGGGGGGCTAATGAAAAACTGTTTTTT
CASRPWGGANEKLFF
>15|TRBV9|TRBD1|TRBJ2-1|NA
TGTGCCAGCAGCGCGACAGGGAGCTCCTACAATGAGCAGTTCTTC
CASSATGSSYNEQFF
>13|TRBV27|NA|TRBJ2-5|once
TGTGCCAGCAGCCCTAGTTATAGGGAGACCCAGTACTTC
CASSPSYRETQYF
>14|TRBV9|NA|TRBJ2-5|NA
TGTGCCAGCAGCCAGAGGGTGGGGGGAGAGACCCAGTACTTC
CASSQRVGGETQYF
>11|TRBV25-1|NA|TRBJ1-3|NA
TGTGCCAGCCTAGATGGAAACACCATATATTTT
CASLDGNTIYF
>15|TRBV30|NA|TRBJ2-4|NA
TGTGCCTCATCCGGGATTTTCATAGCCAAAAACATTCAGTACTTC
CASSGIFIAKNIQYF
>14|TRBV9|NA|TRBJ1-2|NA
TGTGCCAGCAGCGTAGATCCAGGGAGGAATGGCTACACCTTC
CASSVDPGRNGYTF
>10|TRBV9|NA|TRBJ1-1|few
TGTACTCGTTGGGGGGGAAAGGCTTTCTTT
CTRWGGKAFF
>15|TRBV7-2|NA|TRBJ1-2|NA
TGTGCCAGCAGCTTAGTAACAGGGAAATACTATGGCTACACCTTC
CASSLVTGKYYGYTF
>13|TRBV6-6|TRBD1|TRBJ2-7|NA
TGTGCCAGCAGTTACGACAGGGCAGGAGAGCAGTACTTC
CASSYDRAGEQYF
>15|TRBV6-4|TRBD2|TRBJ2-1|NA
TGTGCCAGCAGTGACGAAGCGGGGGACTACAATGAGCAGTTCTTC
CASSDEAGDYNEQFF
>19|TRBV15|TRBD2|TRBJ2-7|NA
TGTGCCACCAGCGGACTAGGTTCGGAATCCGGTCAGGGTCACGACGAGCAGTACTTC
CATSGLGSESGQGHDEQYF
>16|TRBV5-6|TRBD1|TRBJ2-1|few
TGTGCCAGCAGTTATTGGGACAGACTACTGAATAATGAGCAGTTCTTC
CASSYWDRLLNNEQFF
>16|TRBV13|TRBD1|TRBJ2-7|NA
TGTGCCAGCAGCGCCCGGGACAGCCATAGCCTCTACGAGCAGTACTTC
CASSARDSHSLYEQYF
>13|TRBV29-1|NA|TRBJ1-1|NA
TGCAGCGTTCTCGAGCGGGGAGACACTGAAGCTTTCTTT
CSVLERGDTEAFF
>15|TRBV7-9|NA|TRBJ2-2|once
TGTGCCAGCAGCTCCCCTCTCCAGGGGTCCGGGGAGCTGTTTTTT
CASSSPLQGSGELFF
>17|TRBV4-2|TRBD2|TRBJ2-3|NA
TGTGCCAGCAGCCACCGAACTAGCGGGGGAGTTGCAGATACGCAGTATTTT
CASSHRTSGGVADTQYF
>14|TRBV10-3|NA|TRBJ1-1|NA
TGTGCCATCAGTGAGAAACTAGGAGGCGCTGAAGCTTTCTTT
CAISEKLGGAEAFF